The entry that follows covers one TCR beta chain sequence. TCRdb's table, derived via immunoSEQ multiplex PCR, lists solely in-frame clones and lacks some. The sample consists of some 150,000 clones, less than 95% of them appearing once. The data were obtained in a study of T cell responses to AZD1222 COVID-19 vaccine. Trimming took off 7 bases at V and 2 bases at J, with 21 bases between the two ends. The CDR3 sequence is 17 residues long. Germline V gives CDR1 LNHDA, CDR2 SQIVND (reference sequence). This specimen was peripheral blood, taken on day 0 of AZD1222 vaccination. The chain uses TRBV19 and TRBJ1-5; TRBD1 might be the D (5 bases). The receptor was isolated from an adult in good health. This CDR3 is CASNWRSAGVGNQPQHF. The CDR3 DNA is TGTGCCAGTAATTGGAGGTCAGCGGGGGTTGGCAATCAGCCCCAGCATTTT. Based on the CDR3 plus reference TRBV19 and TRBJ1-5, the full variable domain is DGGITQSPKYLFRKEGQNVTLSCEQNLNHDAMYWYRQDPGQGLRLIYYSQIVNDFQKGDIAEGYSVSREKKESFPLTVTSAQKNPTAFYLCASNWRSAGVGNQPQHFGDGTRLSIL.